The 26 T cell receptor beta chains below were found in one sample sequenced in a study of graft-versus-host responses after intestinal transplantation. Some clones are missing from TCRdb's copy, which holds only in-frame ones; the method was immunoSEQ multiplex PCR. The sample yields 50,000 to 75,000 clones, roughly 90% seen once. These receptors lack a known antigen. Sequencing was performed on unstimulated CD8+ T cells sorted from spleen or lymph node cells, taken before transplant. These receptors came from a human donor who was the organ donor for an intestinal transplant.

The chain recombines TRBV10-1 with TRBJ2-1; 8 bases line up with TRBD2. The CDR3 covers 17 residues. Germline V gene sequence: CDR1 WNHNN, CDR2 SYGVQD (reference sequence). With 8 bases clipped from V and 2 bases from J, the junction kept 14 bases outside the gene matches. This CDR3 reads CASSAGFAGGPYNEQFF. The CDR3, as DNA: TGCGCCAGCTCTGCCGGGTTCGCGGGGGGACCCTACAATGAGCAGTTCTTC.

With regard to this clone: Additional DNA sequences in this sample encode the identical CDR3. The rearrangement uses TRBV11-2 and TRBJ2-7; the match to TRBD1 covers 8 bases. CDR1 and CDR2 from the germline V gene are SGHAT and FQNNGV. This CDR3 region has 14 residues. Trimming took 5 bases from V and 4 from J; bases not matched to a gene: 7. The CDR3 DNA follows: TGTGCCAGCAGCACCGGGACAGGTGCGTACGAGCAGTACTTC. Its translation: CASSTGTGAYEQYF.

In DNA form, the CDR3 reads TGTGCCAGCAGCCCCGGTCTAGCGGGGCCCTACGAGCAGTACTTC. It encodes CASSPGLAGPYEQYF. The chain combines TRBV7-8 with TRBJ2-7; 9 nucleotides match TRBD2. CDR3 length equals 15 residues. Germline V gene lookup returns CDR1 SGHVS and CDR2 FQNEAQ. The V gene end was trimmed by 5 bases and the J gene end by 2 bases; junction bases not matched to a gene: 7. The full variable domain, its missing parts supplied by reference TRBV7-8 and TRBJ2-7, is GAGVSQSPRYKVAKRGQDVALRCDPISGHVSLFWYQQALGQGPEFLTYFQNEAQLDKSGLPSDRFFAERPEGSVSTLKIQRTQQEDSAVYLCASSPGLAGPYEQYFGPGTRLTVT.

This clone occurred a few times. The chain is built from TRBV27 and TRBJ1-2; D remains ambiguous. From germline, CDR1 is MNHEY and CDR2 SMNVEV (reference sequence). This CDR3 contains 15 residues. V was cut by 6 bases and J by 8 bases, with 22 bases left in between. DNA for the CDR3: TGTGCCAGCAGGCCACAATGGACTGCCAGCTGGGGCTACACCTTC. This sequence encodes CASRPQWTASWGYTF.

The gene calls are TRBV19 and TRBJ1-1, with D possibly being TRBD1 (6 bases). Trimming removed 3 bases from V and 0 bases from J, with 11 bases in between. Germline V CDR1 and CDR2: LNHDA, SQIVND (reference sequence). This CDR3 region has 15 residues. For the CDR3, the DNA is TGTGCCAGTAGTATCGGACAGTGGATGAACACTGAAGCTTTCTTT. Residues: CASSIGQWMNTEAFF.

The chain combines TRBV19 with TRBJ2-7; TRBD2 agrees at 10 bases. In germline, CDR1 is LNHDA, CDR2 SQIVND (reference sequence). Trimming took 6 bases from V and 4 from J; bases not matched to a gene: 9. The CDR3 consists of 15 residues. CDR3 loop: CASSVALAGVYEQYF. In nucleotides, the CDR3 is TGTGCCAGTAGCGTGGCCCTAGCGGGAGTATACGAGCAGTACTTC.

As DNA, the CDR3 is TGTGCCACCAGACAGACAGGAGCTAACACTGAAGCTTTCTTT. Its translation: CATRQTGANTEAFF. This sequence joins TRBV15 and TRBJ1-1, with D perhaps TRBD1 (6 bases). This CDR3 contains 14 residues. Per germline, CDR1 LNHNV and CDR2 YYDKDF (reference sequence). The V and J ends lost 6 bases and 2 bases respectively, with 13 bases between them. Complete variable domain (other parts from reference TRBV15 and TRBJ1-1): DAMVIQNPRYQVTQFGKPVTLSCSQTLNHNVMYWYQQKSSQAPKLLFHYYDKDFNNEADTPDNFQSRRPNTSFCFLDIRSPGLGDTAMYLCATRQTGANTEAFFGQGTRLTVV.

This rearrangement joins TRBV6-5 to TRBJ1-2, with 7 bases matching TRBD1. This CDR3 contains 15 residues. V was clipped by 0 bases and J by 4 bases; unmatched bases: 5. From germline, CDR1 is MNHEY and CDR2 SVGAGI. CDR3 region: CASSYSGDSFYGYTF. The CDR3 bases are TGTGCCAGCAGTTACTCGGGGGACAGCTTCTATGGCTACACCTTC.

This sequence joins TRBV11-2 and TRBJ2-3; D might be TRBD1 (5 bases). The CDR3 spans 19 residues. CDR1 and CDR2 from the germline V gene are SGHAT and FQNNGV. V dropped 5 bases and J dropped 3 bases, with 27 bases sitting between them. As DNA, the CDR3 is TGTGCCAGCAGCCACCCAGACCTCATCGGTGCCCGGACAACAGATACGCAGTATTTT. This encodes CASSHPDLIGARTTDTQYF.

V gene TRBV19 combines with J gene TRBJ1-5, with 9 bases fitting TRBD1. There are 15 residues in the CDR3. Germline assignment: CDR1 LNHDA and CDR2 SQIVND (reference sequence). Germline trimming cut 5 bases from V and 2 bases from J; bases unmatched to any gene: 4. The CDR3 DNA follows: TGTGCCAGTAGTTCATGGGACAGGGGCAATCAGCCCCAGCATTTT. Translation gives CASSSWDRGNQPQHF.

The chain couples TRBV28 to TRBJ1-4; D might be TRBD1 (6 bases). Trimming pared 5 bases from V and 7 bases from J, leaving 20 bases between. The CDR3 is 16 amino acids. CDR1 is MDHEN, CDR2 SYDVKM, per germline. The CDR3 DNA sequence: TGTGCCAGCAGTAGAAACAGGGTCTACCAGGGTGAAAAACTGTTTTTT. Translation: CASSRNRVYQGEKLFF.

This chain connects TRBV29-1 to TRBJ1-1; D possibly corresponds to TRBD1 (5 bases). Germline CDR1 is SQVTM and CDR2 is ANQGSEA. The CDR3 is 13 residues long. The V gene lost 4 bases and the J gene lost 4 bases, with 13 bases spanning the gap. CDR3 sequence: CSVGGEPVTEAFF. CDR3 DNA: TGCAGCGTTGGGGGGGAGCCGGTCACTGAAGCTTTCTTT.

The rearrangement joins TRBV30 to TRBJ2-5; 8 bases align to TRBD2. V shed 3 bases, J shed 5 bases, and the junction held 8 bases outside the gene matches. Germline assignment: CDR1 GTSNPN and CDR2 SVGIG (reference sequence). This CDR3 region has 14 residues. The CDR3 DNA reads TGTGCCTGGAGGACAGCGGGAGCTAGGGAGACCCAGTACTTC. Translating gives CAWRTAGARETQYF.

V gene TRBV28 combines with J gene TRBJ2-7; weak D call: TRBD2 (6 bases). CDR1 is MDHEN, CDR2 SYDVKM, per germline. The V end was cut by 4 bases, the J end by 3 bases, with 13 bases between. CDR3 length: 14 residues. The CDR3, as DNA: TGTGCCAGCAGTTGGACGGGAGATAACTACGAGCAGTACTTC. Its translation is CASSWTGDNYEQYF.

This chain links TRBV28 with TRBJ1-1; D is perhaps TRBD1 (5 bases). CDR3 length: 15 residues. V lost 3 bases, J lost 1 base, and 12 bases lay in between. Germline V lookup: CDR1 MDHEN, CDR2 SYDVKM. The CDR3 region has the DNA TGTGCCAGCAGTTTCGGGTGGGGCAAGAACACTGAAGCTTTCTTT. Amino acids: CASSFGWGKNTEAFF.

V and J are TRBV15 and TRBJ2-2; 10 bases are a match to TRBD2. The germline gives CDR1 LNHNV, CDR2 YYDKDF (reference sequence). CDR3 length: 18 amino acids. V was pared by 0 bases and J by 6 bases, with 10 bases of the junction left unmatched. CDR3 in amino acids: CATSRDLASGRLPGELFF. CDR3 coding DNA: TGTGCCACCAGCAGAGATCTAGCTAGCGGGAGATTACCCGGGGAGCTGTTTTTT.

The genes are TRBV28 and TRBJ2-5; 9 nucleotides line up with TRBD1. Germline values: CDR1 MDHEN, CDR2 SYDVKM. V was pared by 6 bases and J by 3 bases, with 8 bases of the junction left unmatched. The CDR3 extends over 15 amino acids. The CDR3 loop is CASSHRTGAEETQYF. The CDR3 region has the DNA TGTGCCAGCAGCCACAGGACAGGGGCAGAAGAGACCCAGTACTTC.

This chain joins TRBV11-2 and TRBJ1-2; the match to TRBD1 covers 9 bases. The junction had 8 bases not matched to a gene; V was cut back by 4 bases and J by 5 bases. The CDR3 covers 15 residues. Germline V CDR1 and CDR2: SGHAT, FQNNGV. CDR3 nucleotides: TGTGCCAGCAGCTCGCCGGGACAGGGACGTTATGGCTACACCTTC. Encoded protein: CASSSPGQGRYGYTF.

This sequence joins TRBV9 and TRBJ2-7, with 9 bases that match TRBD1. CDR1 and CDR2 from the germline V gene are SGDLS and YYNGEE. V lost 4 bases, J lost 5 bases, and 10 bases stayed unmatched. The CDR3 spans 15 residues. The CDR3: CASSQTGTGSNEQYF. CDR3 DNA: TGTGCCAGCAGCCAAACCGGGACAGGGTCAAACGAGCAGTACTTC.

V is TRBV2 and J is TRBJ1-1, with 8 bases identical to TRBD1. This CDR3 is built from 14 residues. CDR1 SNHLY and CDR2 FYNNEI come from the germline V gene. Trimming took 6 bases from V and 4 from J; bases not matched to a gene: 7. The CDR3 reads CASSRTGRSTEAFF. The CDR3 coding sequence is TGTGCCAGCAGCAGGACAGGGAGAAGCACTGAAGCTTTCTTT.

The J gene is TRBJ2-7, the V gene TRBV29-1, with 9 bases fitting TRBD1. The junction had 3 bases not matched to a gene; V was cut back by 5 bases and J by 1 base. The CDR3 totals 13 residues. Germline V gene lookup returns CDR1 SQVTM and CDR2 ANQGSEA. Written as DNA, the CDR3 is TGCAGCGTTTTGGACAGGGGTTCCTACGAGCAGTACTTC. Translating it yields CSVLDRGSYEQYF.

The V call is TRBV19, the J call TRBJ2-5; 8 nucleotides agree with TRBD1. Losses at the gene ends were 4 bases for V and 5 bases for J; bases not matched to a gene: 6. Germline assignment: CDR1 LNHDA and CDR2 SQIVND (reference sequence). The CDR3 is made up of 14 amino acids. Written as DNA, the CDR3 is TGTGCCAGTAGTACGACGGACAGGGTCGAGACCCAGTACTTC. Protein sequence: CASSTTDRVETQYF.

The chain is built from TRBV5-4 and TRBJ1-1; 12 bases are shared with TRBD1. Germline V gene data show CDR1 as SGHNT and CDR2 as YYREEE (reference sequence). There are 16 residues in the CDR3. V gave up 4 bases and J gave up 5 bases; unmatched junction bases: 9. The CDR3 sequence: CASSAGDRGLGTEAFF. In DNA form, the CDR3 reads TGTGCCAGCAGCGCCGGGGACAGGGGGCTTGGTACTGAAGCTTTCTTT.

The gene calls are TRBV6-5 and TRBJ1-1; no firm D call. The CDR3 loop spans 14 amino acids. CDR1 is MNHEY, CDR2 SVGAGI, per germline. With 6 bases removed from V and 8 bases from J, the gap between germline ends came to 19 bases. Written as DNA, the CDR3 is TGTGCCAGCAGCCGGTCACCTCCGCTAGGAGAAGCTTTCTTT. Amino acids: CASSRSPPLGEAFF.

The V call is TRBV29-1, the J call TRBJ2-3; no definite D call. The CDR3 extends over 12 amino acids. The V gene's germline CDR1 is SQVTM and CDR2 ANQGSEA. V gave up 3 bases and J gave up 5 bases, with 9 bases separating them. The CDR3 nucleotides read TGCAGCGTTGAGGTCGGCGGAGATACGCAGTATTTT. Amino acids: CSVEVGGDTQYF.

The V and J genes are TRBV28 and TRBJ2-3, with TRBD2 matching over 10 bases. The J segment lost 2 bases and the V segment lost 5 bases, leaving 7 bases of the junction unmatched. Germline V gives CDR1 MDHEN, CDR2 SYDVKM. The CDR3 totals 16 residues. This CDR3 is CASSIGLADFTDTQYF. CDR3 in DNA: TGTGCCAGCAGTATCGGACTAGCGGATTTCACAGATACGCAGTATTTT.